This TCR beta chain emerged from a study of molecular identifiers for immune sequencing clone quantification. Study-wide results and caveats: Among effectors, clones above 20 RNA copies held over 99% of molecules; among naive cells, under 1%.

Naive CD8 T cells were picked out by sorting for CD8+CD4-CCR7+CD45RA+. In TCRdb, the PCR reads were re-called with MiXCR into one record per CDR3 protein. The table lists about half a million distinct CDR3 sequences, roughly 25% of them singletons. The CDR3 sequence is 14 residues long. Germline V gene data show CDR1 as MDHEN and CDR2 as SYDVKM. Deletions cut 4 bases from V and 6 bases from J, with 12 bases between. Of note for this clonotype: Its antigen is undetermined.

The receptor was isolated from a human donor in good health. Some libraries in this study had Jurkat cell RNA spiked in. The chain couples TRBV28 to TRBJ2-2; maybe TRBD2 (6 bases). Sequenced input: naive CD8+ T cells from blood, with Jurkat cell RNA spiked in. Subset indicated: FACS-sorted CD8+CD4-CCR7+CD45RA+ naive T cells. CDR3 sequence: CASSSRRAPGELFF. CDR3 DNA: TGTGCCAGCAGTTCTCGGAGGGCCCCCGGGGAGCTGTTTTTT.